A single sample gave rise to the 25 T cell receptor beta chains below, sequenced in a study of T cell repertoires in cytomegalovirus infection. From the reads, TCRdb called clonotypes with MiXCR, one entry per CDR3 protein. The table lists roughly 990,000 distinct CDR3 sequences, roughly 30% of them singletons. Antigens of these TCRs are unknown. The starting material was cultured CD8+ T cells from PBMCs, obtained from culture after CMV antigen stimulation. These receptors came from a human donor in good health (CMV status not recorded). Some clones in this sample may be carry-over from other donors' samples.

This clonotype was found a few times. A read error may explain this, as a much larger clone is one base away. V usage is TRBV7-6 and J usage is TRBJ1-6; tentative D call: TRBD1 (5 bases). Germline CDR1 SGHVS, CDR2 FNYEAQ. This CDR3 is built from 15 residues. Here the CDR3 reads CVSSENQGYNSPLHF. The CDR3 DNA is TGTGTCAGCAGCGAAAATCAGGGATATAATTCACCCCTCCACTTT.

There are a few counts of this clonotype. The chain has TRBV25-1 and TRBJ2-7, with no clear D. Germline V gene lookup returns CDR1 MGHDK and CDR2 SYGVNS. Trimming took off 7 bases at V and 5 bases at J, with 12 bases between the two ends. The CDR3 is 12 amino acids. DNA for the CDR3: TGTGCCAGCACTGGTCCCAGGCACGAGCAGTACTTC. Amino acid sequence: CASTGPRHEQYF.

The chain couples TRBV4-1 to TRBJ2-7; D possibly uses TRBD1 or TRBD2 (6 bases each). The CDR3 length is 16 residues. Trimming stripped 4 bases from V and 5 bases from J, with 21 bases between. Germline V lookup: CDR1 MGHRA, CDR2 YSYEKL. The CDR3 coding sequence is TGCGCCAGCAGCCCGAGGGGGAAGCCGGGAGTCAACGAGCAGTACTTC. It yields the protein CASSPRGKPGVNEQYF.

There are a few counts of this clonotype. CDR3 DNA sequence: TGTGCCAGCAGCCCTTTTGGACGGGACGGGCCCCAGCATTTT. It encodes CASSPFGRDGPQHF. This chain links TRBV12-3 or TRBV12-4 with TRBJ1-5; weak D call: TRBD1 (5 bases). The CDR3 length is 14 residues. V lost 6 bases to trimming and J lost 9 bases, with 18 bases between them.

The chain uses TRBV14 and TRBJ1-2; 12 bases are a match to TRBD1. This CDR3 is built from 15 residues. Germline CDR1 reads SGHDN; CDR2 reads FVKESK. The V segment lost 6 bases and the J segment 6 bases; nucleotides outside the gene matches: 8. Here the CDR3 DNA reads TGTGCCAGCAGAAGGACCGGGACAGGGGGCGATGGCTACACCTTC. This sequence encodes CASRRTGTGGDGYTF.

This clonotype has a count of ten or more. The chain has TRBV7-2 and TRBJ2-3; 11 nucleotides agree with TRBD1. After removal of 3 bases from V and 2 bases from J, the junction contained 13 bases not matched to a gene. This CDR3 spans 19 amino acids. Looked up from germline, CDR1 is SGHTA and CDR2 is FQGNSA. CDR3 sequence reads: CASSLRDRGRVGFTDTQYF. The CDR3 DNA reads TGTGCCAGCAGCTTGCGGGACAGGGGGAGGGTGGGTTTCACAGATACGCAGTATTTT.

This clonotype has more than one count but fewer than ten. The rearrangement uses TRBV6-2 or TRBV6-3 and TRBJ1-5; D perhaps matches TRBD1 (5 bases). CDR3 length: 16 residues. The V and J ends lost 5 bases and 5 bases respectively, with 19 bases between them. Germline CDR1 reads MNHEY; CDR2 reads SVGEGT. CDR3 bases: TGTGCCAGCAGTCCTTCCTGGGGGGTAGGAGATCAGCCCCAGCATTTT. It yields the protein CASSPSWGVGDQPQHF.

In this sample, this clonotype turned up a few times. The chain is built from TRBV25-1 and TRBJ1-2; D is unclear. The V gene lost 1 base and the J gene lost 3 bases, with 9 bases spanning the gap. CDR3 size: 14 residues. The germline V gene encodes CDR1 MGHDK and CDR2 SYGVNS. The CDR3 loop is CASSEWEEYYGYTF. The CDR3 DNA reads TGTGCCAGCAGTGAATGGGAGGAGTACTATGGCTACACCTTC.

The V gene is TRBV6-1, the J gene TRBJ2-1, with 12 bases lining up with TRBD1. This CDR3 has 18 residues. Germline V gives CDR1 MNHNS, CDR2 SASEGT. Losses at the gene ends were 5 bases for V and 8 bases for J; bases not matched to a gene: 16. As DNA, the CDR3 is TGTGCCAGCAGTTCCCTTCTGATGGGGACAGGGGGCTTCGATGAGCAGTTCTTC. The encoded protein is CASSSLLMGTGGFDEQFF.

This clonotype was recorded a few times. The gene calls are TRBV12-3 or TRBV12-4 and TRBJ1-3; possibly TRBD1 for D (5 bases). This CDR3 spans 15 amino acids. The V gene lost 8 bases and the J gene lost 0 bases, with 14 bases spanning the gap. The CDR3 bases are TGTGCCAGCCCCCCGAGTGGGGGCTCTGGAAACACCATATATTTT. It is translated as CASPPSGGSGNTIYF.

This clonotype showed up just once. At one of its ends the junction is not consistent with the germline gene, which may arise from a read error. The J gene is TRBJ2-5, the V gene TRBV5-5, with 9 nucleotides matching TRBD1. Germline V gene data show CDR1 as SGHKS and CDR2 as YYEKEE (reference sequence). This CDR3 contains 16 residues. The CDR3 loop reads CANSWKDRGPQETQYF. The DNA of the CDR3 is TGTGCCAACAGCTGGAAGGACAGGGGCCCTCAAGAGACCCAGTACTTC.

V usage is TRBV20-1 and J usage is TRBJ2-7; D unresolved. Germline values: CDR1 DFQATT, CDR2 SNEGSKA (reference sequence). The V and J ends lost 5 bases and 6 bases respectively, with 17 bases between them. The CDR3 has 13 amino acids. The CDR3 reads CSALADSFFEQYF. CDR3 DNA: TGCAGTGCTCTGGCGGATTCTTTCTTCGAGCAGTACTTC.

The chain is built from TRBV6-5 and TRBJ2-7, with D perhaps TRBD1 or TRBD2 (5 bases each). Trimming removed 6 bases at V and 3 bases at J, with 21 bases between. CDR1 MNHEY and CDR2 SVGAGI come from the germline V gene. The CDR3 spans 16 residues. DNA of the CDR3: TGTGCCAGCAGAGCCAATAAAGGGGCCGGAGGCTACGAGCAGTACTTC. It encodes CASRANKGAGGYEQYF.

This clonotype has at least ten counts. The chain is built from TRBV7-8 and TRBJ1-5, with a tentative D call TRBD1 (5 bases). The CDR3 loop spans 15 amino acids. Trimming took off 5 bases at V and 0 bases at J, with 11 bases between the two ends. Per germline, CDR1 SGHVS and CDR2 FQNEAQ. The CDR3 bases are TGTGCCAGCAGCCCACAGGATTATAGCAATCAGCCCCAGCATTTT. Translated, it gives CASSPQDYSNQPQHF. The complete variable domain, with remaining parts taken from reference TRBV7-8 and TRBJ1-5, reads GAGVSQSPRYKVAKRGQDVALRCDPISGHVSLFWYQQALGQGPEFLTYFQNEAQLDKSGLPSDRFFAERPEGSVSTLKIQRTQQEDSAVYLCASSPQDYSNQPQHFGDGTRLSIL.

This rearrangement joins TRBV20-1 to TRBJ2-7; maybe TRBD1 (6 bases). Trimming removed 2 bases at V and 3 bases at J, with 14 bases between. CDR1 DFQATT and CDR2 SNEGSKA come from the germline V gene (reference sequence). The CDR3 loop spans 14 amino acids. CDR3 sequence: CSARPPGHIYEQYF. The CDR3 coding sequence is TGCAGTGCTAGACCGCCGGGACATATCTACGAGCAGTACTTC.

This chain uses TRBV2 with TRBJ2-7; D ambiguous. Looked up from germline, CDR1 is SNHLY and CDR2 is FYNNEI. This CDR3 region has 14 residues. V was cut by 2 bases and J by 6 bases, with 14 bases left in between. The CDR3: CASSESGAGREQYV. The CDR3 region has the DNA TGTGCCAGCAGTGAAAGTGGCGCAGGCCGCGAGCAGTACGTC.

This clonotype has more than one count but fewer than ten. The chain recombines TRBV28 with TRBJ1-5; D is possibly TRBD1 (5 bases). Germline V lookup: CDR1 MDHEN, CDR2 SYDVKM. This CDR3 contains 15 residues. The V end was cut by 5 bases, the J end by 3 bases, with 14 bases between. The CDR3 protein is CASSRGLEPNQPQHF. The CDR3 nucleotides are TGTGCCAGCAGTCGGGGCCTAGAACCCAATCAGCCCCAGCATTTT. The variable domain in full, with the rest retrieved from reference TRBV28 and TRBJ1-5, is DVKVTQSSRYLVKRTGEKVFLECVQDMDHENMFWYRQDPGLGLRLIYFSYDVKMKEKGDIPEGYSVSREKKERFSLILESASTNQTSMYLCASSRGLEPNQPQHFGDGTRLSIL.

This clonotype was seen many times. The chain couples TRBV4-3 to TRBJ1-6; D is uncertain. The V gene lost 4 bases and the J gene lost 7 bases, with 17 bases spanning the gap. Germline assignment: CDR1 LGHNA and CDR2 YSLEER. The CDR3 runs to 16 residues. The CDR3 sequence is CASSPWEGTGNSPLHF. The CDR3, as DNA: TGCGCCAGCAGCCCCTGGGAGGGTACGGGAAATTCACCCCTCCACTTT.

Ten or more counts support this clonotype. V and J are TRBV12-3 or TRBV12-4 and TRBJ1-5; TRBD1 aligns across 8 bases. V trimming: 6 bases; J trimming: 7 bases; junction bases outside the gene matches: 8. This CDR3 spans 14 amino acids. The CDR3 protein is CASSDDRGLQPQHF. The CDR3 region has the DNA TGTGCCAGCAGCGATGACAGGGGCCTCCAGCCCCAGCATTTT.

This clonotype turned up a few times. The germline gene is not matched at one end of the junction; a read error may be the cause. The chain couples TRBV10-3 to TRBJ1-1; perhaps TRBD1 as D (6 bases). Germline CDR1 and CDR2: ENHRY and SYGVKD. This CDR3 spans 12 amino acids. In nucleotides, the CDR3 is TGTGCCATCAGTACAGGGAACACTGAAACTTTCTTT. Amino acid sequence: CAISTGNTETFF.

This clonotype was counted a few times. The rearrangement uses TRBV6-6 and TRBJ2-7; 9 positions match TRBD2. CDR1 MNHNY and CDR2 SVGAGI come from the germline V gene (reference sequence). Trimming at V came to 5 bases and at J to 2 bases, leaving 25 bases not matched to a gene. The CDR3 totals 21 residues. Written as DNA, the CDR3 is TGTGCCAGCAGTCTAGTCGGGGATGGGGCTAGCGGGGACCTTTGGACCTACGAGCAGTACGTC. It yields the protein CASSLVGDGASGDLWTYEQYV.

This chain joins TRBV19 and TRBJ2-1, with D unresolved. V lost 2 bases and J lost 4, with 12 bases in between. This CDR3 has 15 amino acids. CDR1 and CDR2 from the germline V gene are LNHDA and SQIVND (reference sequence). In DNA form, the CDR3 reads TGTGCCAGTAGTATATCCCTTGACCAGTACAATGAGCAGTTCTTC. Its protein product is CASSISLDQYNEQFF.

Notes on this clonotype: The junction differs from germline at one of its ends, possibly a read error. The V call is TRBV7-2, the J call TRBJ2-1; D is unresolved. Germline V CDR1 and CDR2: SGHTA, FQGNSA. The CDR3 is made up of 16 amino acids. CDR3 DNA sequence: TGTGCCAGCAACTTACTTCTGGGCCGTGCCTACAATGAGCAGTTCTTC. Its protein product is CASNLLLGRAYNEQFF.

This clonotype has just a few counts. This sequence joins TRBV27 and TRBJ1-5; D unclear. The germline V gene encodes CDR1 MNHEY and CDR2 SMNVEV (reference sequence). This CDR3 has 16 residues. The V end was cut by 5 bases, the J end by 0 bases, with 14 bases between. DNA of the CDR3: TGTGCCAGCAGTCCTTCGCAAGGGAATAGCAATCAGCCCCAGCATTTT. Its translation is CASSPSQGNSNQPQHF.

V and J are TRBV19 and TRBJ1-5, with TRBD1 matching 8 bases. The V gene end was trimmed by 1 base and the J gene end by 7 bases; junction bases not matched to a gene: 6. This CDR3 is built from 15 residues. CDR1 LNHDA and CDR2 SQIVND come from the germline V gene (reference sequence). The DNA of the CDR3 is TGTGCCAGTAGTATAGCGGGGACAGGTCCCCAGCCCCAGCATTTT. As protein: CASSIAGTGPQPQHF.